A single sample gave rise to the 25 T cell receptor beta chains below, sequenced in a study of T cell responses to AZD1222 COVID-19 vaccine. Sequenced by immunoSEQ multiplex PCR; TCRdb stores in-frame clones only, minus some. The table lists some 150,000 clones, about 87% of them singletons. Sample: peripheral blood, taken on day 0 of AZD1222 vaccination. The receptor source for this set is an adult in good health.

This chain joins TRBV7-8 and TRBJ2-1, with a tentative D call TRBD2 (5 bases). The CDR3 spans 16 residues. Germline V gives CDR1 SGHVS, CDR2 FQNEAQ. Trimming pared 3 bases from V and 2 bases from J, leaving 14 bases between. The CDR3 loop reads CASSLRERVTYNEQFF. CDR3 DNA sequence: TGTGCCAGCAGCTTGAGGGAGAGAGTAACCTACAATGAGCAGTTCTTC. The full variable domain, its missing parts supplied by reference TRBV7-8 and TRBJ2-1, is GAGVSQSPRYKVAKRGQDVALRCDPISGHVSLFWYQQALGQGPEFLTYFQNEAQLDKSGLPSDRFFAERPEGSVSTLKIQRTQQEDSAVYLCASSLRERVTYNEQFFGPGTRLTVL.

This clone appeared a few times. The CDR3 DNA is TGTGCCGAGGCAGGGGGCGGCGATACGCAGTATTTT. This sequence encodes CAEAGGGDTQYF. The V and J genes are TRBV30 and TRBJ2-3; 8 bases match TRBD1. Losses at the gene ends were 8 bases for V and 6 bases for J; bases not matched to a gene: 7. The CDR3 is made up of 12 amino acids. CDR1 and CDR2 from the germline V gene are GTSNPN and SVGIG (reference sequence).

This clone was observed a single time. CDR3 loop: CASSLTRWRGGRGDEQFF. In DNA form, the CDR3 reads TGTGCCAGCAGCTTAACTCGATGGAGGGGCGGGAGAGGAGATGAGCAGTTCTTC. The chain joins TRBV7-3 to TRBJ2-1; 7 nucleotides align to TRBD2. The trim removed 0 bases at V and 8 bases at J, leaving 16 bases unmatched. There are 18 residues in the CDR3. Germline values: CDR1 SGHTA, CDR2 FQGTGA.

CDR3 DNA sequence: TGTGCCACCAGTGTCCGGGACAGAACGTACCAAGAGACCCAGTACTTC. Translating gives CATSVRDRTYQETQYF. This chain uses TRBV24-1 with TRBJ2-5; 7 nucleotides align to TRBD1. CDR1 is KGHDR and CDR2 is SFDVKD in the germline V gene. Unmatched junction bases numbered 8, after V lost 5 bases and J lost 0 bases. The CDR3 is 16 residues long.

The rearrangement links TRBV19 to TRBJ1-2; 8 positions agree with TRBD1. The CDR3 contains 12 residues. V lost 3 bases and J lost 8; bases outside the gene matches: 2. Germline assignment: CDR1 LNHDA and CDR2 SQIVND (reference sequence). CDR3 bases: TGTGCCAGTAGTATGGACAGGGTCGGCTACACCTTC. Translated: CASSMDRVGYTF.

Concerning this clone: Compared with germline, one end of the junction differs, possibly owing to a read error. The rearrangement joins TRBV5-3 to TRBJ2-4; D is perhaps TRBD1 (5 bases). TRBV5-3 falls under the ORF class, with uncertain function. The CDR3 spans 11 residues. CDR3 sequence: CARSFTGFLHF. The CDR3 DNA reads TGTGCCAGAAGCTTTACAGGATTTCTGCACTTC.

The chain has TRBV25-1 and TRBJ2-2, with unresolved D. CDR1 and CDR2 (germline): MGHDK, SYGVNS. Trimming removed 1 base at V and 3 bases at J, with 6 bases between. The CDR3 runs to 14 residues. CDR3 sequence reads: CASSEFVDTGELFF. The CDR3 bases are TGTGCCAGCAGTGAATTCGTAGACACCGGGGAGCTGTTTTTT.

Ten or more counts support this clone. The chain carries TRBV4-2 and TRBJ1-3, with no clear D. In germline, CDR1 is LGHNA, CDR2 YNFKEQ. This CDR3 is built from 17 residues. The V gene lost 4 bases and the J gene lost 0 bases, with 16 bases spanning the gap. CDR3 protein: CASSPPMGSGSGNTIYF. In DNA form, the CDR3 reads TGTGCCAGCAGCCCTCCCATGGGAAGCGGCTCTGGAAACACCATATATTTT.

The rearrangement uses TRBV4-3 and TRBJ2-1, with D perhaps TRBD2 (5 bases). The CDR3 is 14 residues long. Germline V gives CDR1 LGHNA, CDR2 YSLEER. Between the trimmed V and J ends, which lost 5 bases and 6 bases, there was a span of 14 bases. The CDR3 DNA reads TGCGCCAGCAGCGTAAAAGGCGGGCCCAATGAGCAGTTCTTC. This gives the protein CASSVKGGPNEQFF.

The rearrangement uses TRBV6-5 and TRBJ1-4, with a weak D call TRBD1 (5 bases). The CDR3 extends over 15 amino acids. The V end was cut by 5 bases, the J end by 7 bases, with 17 bases between. The germline V gene encodes CDR1 MNHEY and CDR2 SVGAGI. The CDR3 sequence is CASSPSGGGIEKLFF. CDR3 coding DNA: TGTGCCAGCAGTCCCTCGGGTGGGGGGATTGAAAAACTGTTTTTT.

This chain links TRBV3-1 (or the pseudogene TRBV3-2) with TRBJ1-6, with D perhaps matching TRBD1 (6 bases). The V end was cut by 4 bases, the J end by 8 bases, with 15 bases between. CDR3 length: 15 amino acids. Germline CDR1 reads LGHDT; CDR2 reads YNNKEL (reference sequence). The CDR3 loop reads CASSLRGARDSPLHF. In DNA form, the CDR3 reads TGTGCCAGCAGCCTGAGGGGGGCAAGGGATTCACCCCTCCACTTT.

The V and J genes are TRBV6-5 and TRBJ1-5; D gene uncertain. Trimming removed 2 bases from V and 5 bases from J, with 7 bases in between. This CDR3 has 13 amino acids. Germline V CDR1 and CDR2: MNHEY, SVGAGI. CDR3 protein: CASSYRDDQPQHF. As DNA, the CDR3 is TGTGCCAGCAGTTACCGCGATGATCAGCCCCAGCATTTT.

The J gene is TRBJ1-2, the V gene TRBV19; tentative D call: TRBD1 (6 bases). Trimming took off 5 bases at V and 8 bases at J, with 18 bases between the two ends. The germline CDR1 and CDR2 sequences are LNHDA and SQIVND (reference sequence). This CDR3 comprises 14 residues. The CDR3 nucleotides are TGTGCCAGTAGTCCTCCCGGGGGGGCGAGAGGCTACACCTTC. Its protein is CASSPPGGARGYTF. Full variable domain (outside the CDR3, taken from reference TRBV19 and TRBJ1-2): DGGITQSPKYLFRKEGQNVTLSCEQNLNHDAMYWYRQDPGQGLRLIYYSQIVNDFQKGDIAEGYSVSREKKESFPLTVTSAQKNPTAFYLCASSPPGGARGYTFGSGTRLTVV.

The rearrangement uses TRBV7-9 and TRBJ1-1, with 9 bases fitting TRBD1. Germline V gene lookup returns CDR1 SEHNR and CDR2 FQNEAQ (reference sequence). The J segment lost 4 bases and the V segment lost 2 bases, leaving 11 bases of the junction unmatched. CDR3 length: 17 residues. The CDR3 loop is CASSLSWVGTGSTEAFF. CDR3 DNA sequence: TGTGCCAGCAGCTTAAGCTGGGTCGGGACAGGGAGCACTGAAGCTTTCTTT.

The chain carries TRBV5-1 and TRBJ2-6, with D possibly called TRBD1 or TRBD2 (5 bases each). The V gene's germline CDR1 is SGHRS and CDR2 YFSETQ. V was cut by 4 bases and J by 2 bases, with 7 bases left in between. The CDR3 contains 14 residues. DNA of the CDR3: TGCGCCAGCAGCGAGGGGCCTGGGGCCAACGTCCTGACTTTC. Its protein product is CASSEGPGANVLTF.

V usage is TRBV27 and J usage is TRBJ2-7; TRBD1 matches 8 bases. Germline trimming cut 5 bases from V and 2 bases from J; bases unmatched to any gene: 11. From germline, CDR1 is MNHEY and CDR2 SMNVEV (reference sequence). The CDR3 runs 16 residues. This chain's CDR3 is CASSPRQGKITYEQYF. DNA for the CDR3: TGTGCCAGCAGTCCCCGACAGGGGAAAATTACCTACGAGCAGTACTTC.

This clone was seen only once. V is TRBV5-1 and J is TRBJ2-2; D call uncertain. The CDR3 length is 16 residues. The germline gives CDR1 SGHRS, CDR2 YFSETQ. The V and J ends lost 0 bases and 2 bases respectively, with 11 bases between them. For the CDR3, the DNA is TGCGCCAGCAGCTTGGAAGGGAAAACTAACACCGGGGAGCTGTTTTTT. Amino acid sequence: CASSLEGKTNTGELFF.

This chain connects TRBV4-3 to TRBJ2-1; 12 bases are a match to TRBD1. The CDR3 has 20 amino acids. Germline V CDR1 and CDR2: LGHNA, YSLEER. J was trimmed by 9 bases and V by 1 base; bases with no gene match: 19. The CDR3 protein is CASSQGFRDRGQMGFREQFF. The CDR3 region has the DNA TGCGCCAGCAGCCAAGGATTCCGGGACAGGGGGCAAATGGGTTTTCGTGAGCAGTTCTTC.

This chain links TRBV29-1 with TRBJ1-1, with D possibly matching TRBD1 (5 bases). CDR3 length: 11 amino acids. The V and J ends lost 3 bases and 10 bases respectively, with 12 bases between them. CDR1 and CDR2 from the germline V gene are SQVTM and ANQGSEA. The CDR3 region has the DNA TGCAGCGTTGATTGGGGAAGGGGAGCTTTCTTT. Protein product: CSVDWGRGAFF. The whole variable domain, remainder taken from reference TRBV29-1 and TRBJ1-1, is SAVISQKPSRDICQRGTSLTIQCQVDSQVTMMFWYRQQPGQSLTLIATANQGSEATYESGFVIDKFPISRPNLTFSTLTVSNMSPEDSSIYLCSVDWGRGAFFGQGTRLTVV.

As DNA, the CDR3 is TGTGCCACCAGTGTATCTCGGGCCATGTTCAATGAGCAGTTCTTC. Its protein product is CATSVSRAMFNEQFF. The chain employs TRBV24-1 and TRBJ2-1; no definite D call. V was shortened by 5 bases and J by 6 bases, with 16 bases between the two germline ends. Germline values: CDR1 KGHDR, CDR2 SFDVKD. The CDR3 extends over 15 amino acids.

This chain links TRBV4-3 with TRBJ2-7, with a possible D match to TRBD2 (6 bases). Between the trimmed V and J ends, which lost 0 bases and 0 bases, there was a span of 12 bases. Germline V gene data show CDR1 as LGHNA and CDR2 as YSLEER. The CDR3 has 16 amino acids. In DNA form, the CDR3 reads TGCGCCAGCAGCCAAGAAGGAGGGACGAGCTCCTACGAGCAGTACTTC. Protein: CASSQEGGTSSYEQYF.

This clone was seen a few times. This rearrangement joins TRBV19 to TRBJ1-1; D is perhaps TRBD1 (5 bases). CDR3 length: 15 residues. Deletions cut 3 bases from V and 2 bases from J, with 13 bases between. The germline gives CDR1 LNHDA, CDR2 SQIVND (reference sequence). The CDR3 DNA is TGTGCCAGTAGTATCCAGGGTGCAAGAAACACTGAAGCTTTCTTT. Amino acids: CASSIQGARNTEAFF.

The V and J genes are TRBV3-1 (or the pseudogene TRBV3-2) and TRBJ2-1; D is undetermined. Trimming removed 3 bases at V and 10 bases at J, with 7 bases between. Looked up from germline, CDR1 is LGHDT and CDR2 is YNNKEL (reference sequence). The CDR3 sequence is 11 residues long. The CDR3: CASSQRAEQFF. The CDR3 coding sequence is TGTGCCAGCAGCCAGCGAGCGGAGCAGTTCTTC.

The chain links TRBV4-1 to TRBJ1-4, with D possibly TRBD1 on 5 matching bases. The CDR3 covers 16 residues. V gave up 2 bases and J gave up 6 bases, with 16 bases separating them. Per the germline V gene, CDR1 is MGHRA and CDR2 is YSYEKL. CDR3 sequence: CASSQRVGRPDEKLFF. The CDR3, as DNA: TGCGCCAGCAGCCAAAGAGTGGGACGGCCGGATGAAAAACTGTTTTTT.

In nucleotides, the CDR3 is TGTGCCATCAGCCCCCAGGGTGCCGGGGAGCAGTACTTC. Translation gives CAISPQGAGEQYF. This chain uses TRBV10-3 with TRBJ2-7, with a possible D match to TRBD1 (5 bases). This CDR3 has 13 residues. Germline V gene data show CDR1 as ENHRY and CDR2 as SYGVKD. Trimming removed 6 bases at V and 7 bases at J, with 16 bases between.